This T cell receptor (beta chain) stems from a study of shared clonotypes between healthy human individuals. Trimming took off 4 bases at V and 3 bases at J, with 15 bases between the two ends. CDR1 and CDR2 from the germline V gene are LNHDA and SQIVND (reference sequence). The CDR3 length is 16 residues. Clones were sequenced by immunoSEQ multiplex PCR, and TCRdb holds only the in-frame ones, with some missing. Of roughly 2 million clones in the sample, 95% were seen once. V and J are TRBV19 and TRBJ1-4; D is possibly TRBD1 (6 bases). The sample consisted of naive CD4+ T cells sorted from blood. Documented subset: CD45RA+ positively selected. This clonotype was obtained from a man between 18 and 35 years old in good health. DNA of the CDR3: TGTGCCAGTAGTAGTTTGGACAGACCCTCTAATGAAAAACTGTTTTTT. This encodes CASSSLDRPSNEKLFF.